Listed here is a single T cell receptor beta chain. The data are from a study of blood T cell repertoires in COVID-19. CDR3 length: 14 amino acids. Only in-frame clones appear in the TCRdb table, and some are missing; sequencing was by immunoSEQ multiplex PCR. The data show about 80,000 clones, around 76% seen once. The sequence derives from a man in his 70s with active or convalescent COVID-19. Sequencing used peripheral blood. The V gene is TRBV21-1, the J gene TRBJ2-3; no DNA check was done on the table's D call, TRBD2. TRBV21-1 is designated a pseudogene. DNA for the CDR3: TGTGCCAGCAGCAAAGGGCAGGCGGGGAATACGCAGTATTTT. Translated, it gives CASSKGQAGNTQYF.